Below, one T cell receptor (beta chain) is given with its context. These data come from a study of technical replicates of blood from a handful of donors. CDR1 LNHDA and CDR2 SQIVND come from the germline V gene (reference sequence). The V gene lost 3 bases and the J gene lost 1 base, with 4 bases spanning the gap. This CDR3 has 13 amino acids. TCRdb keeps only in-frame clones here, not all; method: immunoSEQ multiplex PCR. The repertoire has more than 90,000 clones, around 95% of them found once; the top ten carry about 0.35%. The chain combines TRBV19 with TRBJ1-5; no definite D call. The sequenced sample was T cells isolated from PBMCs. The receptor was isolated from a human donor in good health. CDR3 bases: TGTGCCAGTAGTATGAGCAGCAATCAGCCCCAGCATTTT. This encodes CASSMSSNQPQHF.